This T cell receptor (beta chain) is drawn from a study of blood T cells in healthy people across ages. Germline V gives CDR1 MGHRA, CDR2 YSYEKL. The V and J ends lost 6 bases and 2 bases respectively, with 17 bases between them. The CDR3 totals 16 residues. Next came a second PCR, run for roughly 6 to 11 cycles, which used a sample-barcoded 5' primer along with a J-beta primer mix. TCRdb fed the 5' RACE reads into MiXCR, producing one record per CDR3 protein. The profile shows 1.5 million to 2 million distinct CDR3 sequences, almost 35% of them singletons. This TCR was sampled from a woman under 40 in good health. The sequenced sample consisted of blood. The chain couples TRBV4-1 to TRBJ2-1, with TRBD1 as a possible D gene (6 bases). Written as DNA, the CDR3 is TGCGCCAGCAGTCCCTCAGGGGTTAGGCCCTACAATGAGCAGTTCTTC. Translating it yields CASSPSGVRPYNEQFF.